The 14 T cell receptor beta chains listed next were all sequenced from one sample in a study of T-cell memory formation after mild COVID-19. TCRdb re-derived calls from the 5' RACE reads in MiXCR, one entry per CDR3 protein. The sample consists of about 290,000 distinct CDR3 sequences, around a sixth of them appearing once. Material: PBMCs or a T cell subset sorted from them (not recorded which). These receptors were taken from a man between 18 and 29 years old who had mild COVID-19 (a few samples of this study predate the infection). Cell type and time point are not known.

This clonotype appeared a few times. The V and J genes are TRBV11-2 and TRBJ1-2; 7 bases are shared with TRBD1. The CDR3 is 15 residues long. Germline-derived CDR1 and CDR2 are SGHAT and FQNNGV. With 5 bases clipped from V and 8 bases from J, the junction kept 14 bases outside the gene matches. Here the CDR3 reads CASSPLTGTVKGYTF. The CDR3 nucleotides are TGTGCCAGCAGCCCATTAACCGGGACAGTAAAAGGCTACACCTTC. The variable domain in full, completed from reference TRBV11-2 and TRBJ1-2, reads EAGVAQSPRYKIIEKRQSVAFWCNPISGHATLYWYQQILGQGPKLLIQFQNNGVVDDSQLPKDRFSAERLKGVDSTLKIQPAKLEDSAVYLCASSPLTGTVKGYTFGSGTRLTVV.

The CDR3 sequence is CASSPGRGAYNEQFF. CDR3 DNA sequence: TGTGCCAGCAGTCCTGGGAGGGGGGCCTACAATGAGCAGTTCTTC. The chain has TRBV6-5 and TRBJ2-1; TRBD2 is a possible D gene (7 bases). V was trimmed by 5 bases and J by 2 bases, leaving 13 bases between them. Germline CDR1 and CDR2: MNHEY and SVGAGI. This CDR3 spans 15 amino acids.

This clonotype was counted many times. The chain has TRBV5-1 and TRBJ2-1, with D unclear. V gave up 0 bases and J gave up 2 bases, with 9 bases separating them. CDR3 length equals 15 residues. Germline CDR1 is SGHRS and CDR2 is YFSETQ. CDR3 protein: CASSLDASAYNEQFF. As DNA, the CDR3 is TGCGCCAGCAGCTTGGATGCATCAGCCTACAATGAGCAGTTCTTC.

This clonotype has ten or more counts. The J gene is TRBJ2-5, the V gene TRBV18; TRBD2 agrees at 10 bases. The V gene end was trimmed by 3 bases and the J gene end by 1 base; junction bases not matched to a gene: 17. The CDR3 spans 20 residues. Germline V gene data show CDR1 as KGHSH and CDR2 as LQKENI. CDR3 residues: CASSPLYRRRSGGSQETQYF. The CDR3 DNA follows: TGTGCCAGCTCACCCCTCTATCGGAGACGTAGCGGGGGGTCCCAAGAGACCCAGTACTTC.

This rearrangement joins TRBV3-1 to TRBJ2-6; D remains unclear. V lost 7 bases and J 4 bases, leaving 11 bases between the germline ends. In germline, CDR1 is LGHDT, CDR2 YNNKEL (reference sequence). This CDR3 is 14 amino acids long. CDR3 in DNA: TGTGCCAGCACCCTCCTTAAAGGGGCCAACGTCCTGACTTTC. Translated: CASTLLKGANVLTF.

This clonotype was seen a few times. This CDR3 reads CASSGDRDRGAEAFF. As DNA, the CDR3 is TGTGCCAGCAGCGGGGACCGGGACAGGGGTGCTGAAGCTTTCTTT. This chain connects TRBV7-9 to TRBJ1-1; 10 nucleotides agree with TRBD1. This CDR3 contains 15 residues. J was trimmed by 6 bases and V by 5 bases; bases with no gene match: 9. Germline CDR1 SEHNR, CDR2 FQNEAQ (reference sequence).

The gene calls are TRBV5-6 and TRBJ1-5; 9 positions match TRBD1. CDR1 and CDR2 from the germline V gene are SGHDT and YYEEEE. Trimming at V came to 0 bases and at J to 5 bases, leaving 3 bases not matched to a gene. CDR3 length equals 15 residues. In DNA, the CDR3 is TGTGCCAGCAGCTTGGCCGGGACAGGGTATCAGCCCCAGCATTTT. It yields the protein CASSLAGTGYQPQHF.

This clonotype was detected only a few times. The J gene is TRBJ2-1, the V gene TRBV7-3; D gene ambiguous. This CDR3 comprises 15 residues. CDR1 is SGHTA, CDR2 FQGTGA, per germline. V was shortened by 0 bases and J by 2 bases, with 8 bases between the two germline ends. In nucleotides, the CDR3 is TGTGCCAGCAGCTTAACGGTCGACCCCTACAATGAGCAGTTCTTC. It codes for CASSLTVDPYNEQFF.

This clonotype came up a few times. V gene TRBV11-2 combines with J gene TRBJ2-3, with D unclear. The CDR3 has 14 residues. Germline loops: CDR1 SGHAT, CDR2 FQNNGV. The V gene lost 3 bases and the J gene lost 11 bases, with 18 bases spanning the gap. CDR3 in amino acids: CASSFSATRGRQYF. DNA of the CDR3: TGTGCCAGCAGCTTCTCGGCCACCCGCGGAAGGCAGTATTTT.

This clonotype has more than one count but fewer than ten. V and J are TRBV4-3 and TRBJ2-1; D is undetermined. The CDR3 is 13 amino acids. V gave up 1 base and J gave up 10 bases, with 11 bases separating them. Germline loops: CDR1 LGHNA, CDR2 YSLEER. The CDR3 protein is CASSQVGSSEQFF. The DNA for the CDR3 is TGCGCCAGCAGCCAAGTAGGCTCTTCCGAGCAGTTCTTC.

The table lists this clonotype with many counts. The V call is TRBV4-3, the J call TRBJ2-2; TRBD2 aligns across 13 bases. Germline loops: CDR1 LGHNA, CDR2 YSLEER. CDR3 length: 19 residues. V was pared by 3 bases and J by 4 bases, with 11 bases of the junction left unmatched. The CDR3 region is CASSHITGLAGIITGELFF. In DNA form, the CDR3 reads TGCGCCAGCAGCCACATCACGGGACTAGCGGGGATTATCACCGGGGAGCTGTTTTTT.

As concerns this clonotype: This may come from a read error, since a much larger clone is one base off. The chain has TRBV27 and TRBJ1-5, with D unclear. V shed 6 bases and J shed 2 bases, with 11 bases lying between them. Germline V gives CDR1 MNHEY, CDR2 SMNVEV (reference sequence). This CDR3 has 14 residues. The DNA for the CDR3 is TGTGCCAGCAGATTAAGGCAGGGCAATCAGCCCCAGCATTTT. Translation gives CASRLRQGNQPQHF.

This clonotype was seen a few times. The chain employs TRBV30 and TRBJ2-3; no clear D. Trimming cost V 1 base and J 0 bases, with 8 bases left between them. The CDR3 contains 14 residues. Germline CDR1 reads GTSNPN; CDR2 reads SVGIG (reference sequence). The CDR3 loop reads CAWSGVVSTDTQYF. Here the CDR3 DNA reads TGTGCCTGGAGTGGGGTAGTAAGCACAGATACGCAGTATTTT.

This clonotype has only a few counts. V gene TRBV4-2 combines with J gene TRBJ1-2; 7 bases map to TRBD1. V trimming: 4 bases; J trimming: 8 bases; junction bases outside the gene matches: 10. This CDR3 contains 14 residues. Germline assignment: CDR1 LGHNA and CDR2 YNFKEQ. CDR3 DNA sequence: TGTGCCAGCAGCCGCCGGGACAGCTCGTGGGGCTACACCTTC. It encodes CASSRRDSSWGYTF.